The rows below give T cell receptor beta chains drawn from one sample of a study of T cell responses to AZD1222 COVID-19 vaccine. Repertoires were generated with immunoSEQ multiplex PCR, while TCRdb's copy carries only in-frame clones and drops some. The data contain over 150,000 clones, approximately 90% of them singletons. The sequences come from peripheral blood, collected on day 0 of AZD1222 vaccination. The receptors stem from an adult in good health. CDR3s include the opening cysteine and the closing phenylalanine or tryptophan. Each record gives: V gene, J gene, D gene, clone size, CDR3 protein, CDR3 DNA. D genes are given only for firm matches. The size field is filled for only some rows; it gives once, few, many or a size class.

V gene: TRBV7-7; J gene: TRBJ1-5; D gene: TRBD1; clone size: NA; CDR3 protein: CASSKDRDQPQHF; CDR3 DNA: TGTGCTAGCAGCAAGGACAGGGATCAGCCCCAGCATTTT
V gene: TRBV6-2/TRBV6-3; J gene: TRBJ1-6; D gene: TRBD1; clone size: NA; CDR3 protein: CASSDLPGQGFDGSPLHF; CDR3 DNA: TGTGCCAGCAGTGACCTCCCGGGACAGGGATTTGACGGATCACCCCTCCACTTT
V gene: TRBV5-6; J gene: TRBJ1-5; D gene: NA; clone size: NA; CDR3 protein: CASSSSWGSNQPQHF; CDR3 DNA: TGTGCCAGCAGCTCGTCCTGGGGAAGCAATCAGCCCCAGCATTTT
V gene: TRBV19; J gene: TRBJ1-2; D gene: TRBD1; clone size: NA; CDR3 protein: CASSRTGVGYGYTF; CDR3 DNA: TGTGCCAGTAGTCGGACAGGGGTTGGGTATGGCTACACCTTC
V gene: TRBV27; J gene: TRBJ1-4; D gene: TRBD1; clone size: NA; CDR3 protein: CASSLFVGQGLATNEKLFF; CDR3 DNA: TGTGCCAGCAGTTTATTTGTGGGACAGGGCCTTGCAACTAATGAAAAACTGTTTTTT
V gene: TRBV6-6; J gene: TRBJ2-2; D gene: NA; clone size: NA; CDR3 protein: CASSYWGASAGELFF; CDR3 DNA: TGTGCCAGCAGTTACTGGGGGGCCTCAGCGGGGGAGCTGTTTTTT
V gene: TRBV7-9; J gene: TRBJ1-2; D gene: NA; clone size: NA; CDR3 protein: CASSPDGTNYGYTF; CDR3 DNA: TGTGCCAGCAGCCCAGACGGGACGAACTATGGCTACACCTTC
V gene: TRBV2; J gene: TRBJ1-2; D gene: NA; clone size: few; CDR3 protein: CASSLLIGYGYTF; CDR3 DNA: TGTGCCAGCAGTCTGCTCATCGGCTATGGCTACACCTTC
V gene: TRBV12-3/TRBV12-4; J gene: TRBJ2-2; D gene: NA; clone size: NA; CDR3 protein: CASTKNTGELFF; CDR3 DNA: TGTGCCAGCACCAAAAACACCGGGGAGCTGTTTTTT
V gene: TRBV6-5; J gene: TRBJ2-4; D gene: NA; clone size: NA; CDR3 protein: CASSGTWVAKNIQYF; CDR3 DNA: TGTGCCTCAAGTGGGACCTGGGTAGCCAAAAACATTCAGTACTTC
V gene: TRBV21-1; J gene: TRBJ2-1; D gene: NA; clone size: NA; CDR3 protein: CASSKGQPGGTYNEQFF; CDR3 DNA: TGTGCCAGCAGCAAAGGCCAACCGGGGGGCACCTACAATGAGCAGTTCTTC
V gene: TRBV7-9; J gene: TRBJ1-1; D gene: NA; clone size: NA; CDR3 protein: CASSLQAAYTEAFF; CDR3 DNA: TGTGCCAGCAGCTTGCAGGCAGCCTACACTGAAGCTTTCTTT
V gene: TRBV6-1; J gene: TRBJ2-5; D gene: NA; clone size: NA; CDR3 protein: CASSEKRDPGGLETQYF; CDR3 DNA: TGTGCCAGCAGTGAAAAAAGGGACCCAGGCGGTTTAGAGACCCAGTACTTC
V gene: TRBV3-1/TRBV3-2; J gene: TRBJ2-7; D gene: NA; clone size: NA; CDR3 protein: CASSPTTSSYEQYF; CDR3 DNA: TGTGCCAGCAGCCCCACAACTAGCTCCTACGAGCAGTACTTC
V gene: TRBV18; J gene: TRBJ1-5; D gene: NA; clone size: NA; CDR3 protein: CASSLGRDQPQHF; CDR3 DNA: TGTGCCAGCTCACTCGGGAGGGATCAGCCCCAGCATTTT
V gene: TRBV6-5; J gene: TRBJ2-7; D gene: NA; clone size: NA; CDR3 protein: CASRVENRHYEQYF; CDR3 DNA: TGTGCCAGCCGGGTGGAGAACCGACACTACGAGCAGTACTTC
V gene: TRBV30; J gene: TRBJ1-2; D gene: NA; clone size: NA; CDR3 protein: CAWSVWGAGDYGYTF; CDR3 DNA: TGTGCCTGGAGTGTATGGGGGGCTGGTGACTATGGCTACACCTTC
V gene: TRBV9; J gene: TRBJ2-7; D gene: TRBD2; clone size: NA; CDR3 protein: CASSVTSGISYEQYF; CDR3 DNA: TGTGCCAGCAGCGTGACTAGCGGGATCTCCTACGAGCAGTACTTC
V gene: TRBV4-1; J gene: TRBJ2-1; D gene: NA; clone size: once; CDR3 protein: CASGRDQSSYNEQFF; CDR3 DNA: TGCGCCAGCGGCCGGGACCAAAGCTCCTACAATGAGCAGTTCTTC
V gene: TRBV7-9; J gene: TRBJ1-4; D gene: NA; clone size: NA; CDR3 protein: CASSSASPEKLFF; CDR3 DNA: TGTGCCAGCAGCTCTGCAAGTCCTGAAAAACTGTTTTTT
V gene: TRBV7-2; J gene: TRBJ1-5; D gene: NA; clone size: NA; CDR3 protein: CASSLGVPPQHF; CDR3 DNA: TGTGCCAGCAGCTTAGGCGTCCCTCCCCAGCATTTT
V gene: TRBV18; J gene: TRBJ2-5; D gene: TRBD1; clone size: NA; CDR3 protein: CASSPPLGQGEETQYF; CDR3 DNA: TGTGCCAGCTCACCACCCTTGGGACAGGGAGAGGAGACCCAGTACTTC
V gene: TRBV24-1; J gene: TRBJ2-3; D gene: TRBD1; clone size: NA; CDR3 protein: CATSDPGQGADTQYF; CDR3 DNA: TGTGCCACCAGTGATCCGGGACAGGGGGCAGATACGCAGTATTTT
V gene: TRBV7-2; J gene: TRBJ2-1; D gene: TRBD2; clone size: NA; CDR3 protein: CASSPLAGVSYNEQFF; CDR3 DNA: TGTGCCAGCAGCCCGCTAGCGGGAGTCTCCTACAATGAGCAGTTCTTC
V gene: TRBV9; J gene: TRBJ1-2; D gene: NA; clone size: NA; CDR3 protein: CASSVGGGPYGYTF; CDR3 DNA: TGTGCCAGCAGCGTAGGTGGGGGTCCCTATGGCTACACCTTC
V gene: TRBV4-2; J gene: TRBJ2-2; D gene: TRBD2; clone size: NA; CDR3 protein: CASSQYGTSTAGELFF; CDR3 DNA: TGTGCCAGCAGCCAGTACGGGACTAGTACGGCCGGGGAGCTGTTTTTT
V gene: TRBV2; J gene: TRBJ1-4; D gene: NA; clone size: NA; CDR3 protein: CASRAGTGPGEKLFF; CDR3 DNA: TGTGCCAGCAGGGCCGGGACTGGGCCTGGGGAAAAACTGTTTTTT
V gene: TRBV5-1; J gene: TRBJ1-1; D gene: NA; clone size: NA; CDR3 protein: CASSLDREAFF; CDR3 DNA: TGCGCCAGCAGCTTGGACAGAGAAGCTTTCTTT
V gene: TRBV19; J gene: TRBJ2-1; D gene: NA; clone size: NA; CDR3 protein: CASSREGGYEQFF; CDR3 DNA: TGTGCCAGTAGTAGAGAGGGCGGATATGAGCAGTTCTTC